This T cell receptor (beta chain) was sequenced in a study of PD-L1 blockade in urothelial cancer. The germline CDR1 and CDR2 sequences are SGHTA and FQGTGA. This CDR3 region has 14 residues. Trimming left V 0 bases short and J 2 bases short, with 7 bases between. The data were produced by immunoSEQ multiplex PCR, yet TCRdb's version contains in-frame clones alone and is incomplete. The sample includes under 130,000 clones, about 85% of them seen just once. The sequencing used PBMCs, collected around atezolizumab (anti-PD-L1) treatment. This chain links TRBV7-3 with TRBJ1-1; D may be TRBD1 (6 bases). The receptor was isolated from a man in his forties or fifties with urothelial cancer. CDR3: CASSLTGANTEAFF. The CDR3 DNA sequence: TGTGCCAGCAGCTTAACGGGGGCAAACACTGAAGCTTTCTTT.